Here is one T cell receptor beta chain with its context. CDR3 length: 14 residues. Germline assignment: CDR1 MNHEY and CDR2 SVGAGI. V lost 6 bases and J lost 7; bases outside the gene matches: 10. These data are taken from a study of cytotoxic CD8 clonotypes in ibrutinib-treated CLL. The overall study: Responses: approximately 24 partial, 2 complete; after median around 70 months, roughly 14 stayed remitted, roughly 12 progressed.

Target depth was 1 in 200,000 to 1 in 1 million T cells, about 10x per clonotype. Some clones are missing from TCRdb's copy, which holds only in-frame ones; the method was immunoSEQ multiplex PCR. Here the sample spans some 150,000 clones, approximately 80% being singletons. This clonotype was obtained from a human donor with chronic lymphocytic leukemia. Sample: PBMCs, taken after 12 months of ibrutinib treatment. V is TRBV6-5 and J is TRBJ1-1, with 8 bases aligning to TRBD1. For the CDR3, the DNA is TGTGCCAGCAGATCACCGGGACAGGATAGTGAAGCTTTCTTT. This sequence encodes CASRSPGQDSEAFF.